The T cell receptor (beta chain) described here comes from a study of identical twins. This clonotype was picked up many times. Its cognate antigen is unknown. Study-level findings and limits: Partly confounded zero-insertion analyses could result from invariant MAIT and iNKT cells. Monozygotic twins shared more out-of-frame TCR alpha than recombination models predicted. Cross-sectional statistics, not tracking of the same donors, supported the conclusions. Fewer insertions were carried by abundant cord blood beta clonotypes, but none was seen in memory repertoires.

Germline V gene sequence: CDR1 SQVTM, CDR2 ANQGSEA. The ends lost 5 bases at V and 10 bases at J; junction bases unmatched: 14. The CDR3 is 14 residues long. TCRdb redid the calling of the 5' RACE reads with MiXCR, one entry per CDR3 protein. The table has hundreds of thousands of distinct CDR3 sequences, roughly 6% seen once; the top ten hold around 1.7%. The clonotype comes from a man between 18 and 29 years old in good health. The sample consisted of naive T cells sorted from blood. This chain connects TRBV29-1 to TRBJ2-1; the match to TRBD1 covers 7 bases. In DNA form, the CDR3 reads TGCAGCGTTCAAAGATCGACAGGGTTGACGGAGCAGTTCTTC. This encodes CSVQRSTGLTEQFF.